These T cell receptor beta chains were read from a single sample in a study of regulatory T cells in long-lasting Graves disease. TCRdb ran MiXCR on the multiplex PCR reads and lists one entry per CDR3 protein. The profile covers 350,000 to 400,000 distinct CDR3 sequences, with 15% appearing a single time and about 20% taken by the ten largest. The starting material was peripheral blood mononuclear cells (PBMCs), obtained at new diagnosis, from a patient treated with antithyroid drugs. These receptor sequences come from a female donor with Graves disease. The CDR3 runs from the conserved cysteine through the conserved F or W. D genes are given only for firm matches. Clone size is shown for a subset of rows, as once, few, many or a class of expanded clone.

j_call: TRBJ1-1; cdr3_length: 18; d_call: TRBD1; clone_size: many; v_call: TRBV9; cdr3_nt: TGTGCCAGCAGCGGGGGGTGGGACAGGGACTTCTTAGGGACTGAAGCTTTCTTT; cdr3_aa: CASSGGWDRDFLGTEAFF
j_call: TRBJ2-1; cdr3_length: 13; d_call: -; clone_size: many; v_call: TRBV9; cdr3_nt: TGTGCCAGCAGCGTAGGTCAAGGGTTAGAACAGTTCTTC; cdr3_aa: CASSVGQGLEQFF
j_call: TRBJ2-3; cdr3_length: 16; d_call: TRBD2; clone_size: many; v_call: TRBV20-1; cdr3_nt: TGCAGTGCTACCCTTAGGACGGGGGGGCGGGCAGATACGCAGTATTTT; cdr3_aa: CSATLRTGGRADTQYF
j_call: TRBJ1-4; cdr3_length: 12; d_call: -; clone_size: few; v_call: TRBV11-2; cdr3_nt: TGTGCCAGCAGCTGGATTAATGAAAAACTGTTTTTT; cdr3_aa: CASSWINEKLFF
j_call: TRBJ2-2; cdr3_length: 15; d_call: -; clone_size: many; v_call: TRBV11-2; cdr3_nt: TGTGCCAGCAGCTTAGATATTGGTAGCACCGGGGAGCTGTTTTTT; cdr3_aa: CASSLDIGSTGELFF
j_call: TRBJ1-6; cdr3_length: 15; d_call: -; clone_size: many; v_call: TRBV13; cdr3_nt: TGTGCCAGCAGCCCGGGCGGTCCTAATAATTCACCCCTCCACTTT; cdr3_aa: CASSPGGPNNSPLHF
j_call: TRBJ1-4; cdr3_length: 14; d_call: -; clone_size: many; v_call: TRBV5-6; cdr3_nt: TGTGCCAGCAGCTGGAGGGGGGCAGCGAGAAAACTGTTTTTT; cdr3_aa: CASSWRGAARKLFF
j_call: TRBJ1-1; cdr3_length: 15; d_call: -; clone_size: -; v_call: TRBV20-1; cdr3_nt: TGCAGTGCTAGAGAGGTGGGGCGGTTCGGCACTGAAGCTTTCTTT; cdr3_aa: CSAREVGRFGTEAFF
j_call: TRBJ2-3; cdr3_length: 12; d_call: -; clone_size: many; v_call: TRBV4-1; cdr3_nt: TGCGCCAGCAGCCAACCCACAGATACGCAGTATTTT; cdr3_aa: CASSQPTDTQYF
j_call: TRBJ1-6; cdr3_length: 15; d_call: -; clone_size: few; v_call: TRBV7-9; cdr3_nt: TGTGCCAGCAGCCCCGTCGGGGGCACTAATTCACCCCTCCACTTT; cdr3_aa: CASSPVGGTNSPLHF
j_call: TRBJ1-1; cdr3_length: 15; d_call: -; clone_size: many; v_call: TRBV12-3/TRBV12-4; cdr3_nt: TGTGCCAGCAGTTTAGCAGGGGTTGGGCACACTGAAGCTTTCTTT; cdr3_aa: CASSLAGVGHTEAFF
j_call: TRBJ1-2; cdr3_length: 14; d_call: -; clone_size: -; v_call: TRBV5-1; cdr3_nt: TGCGCCAGCAGCTTGCGCCCAGAGATCTATGGCTACACCTTC; cdr3_aa: CASSLRPEIYGYTF
j_call: TRBJ2-1; cdr3_length: 15; d_call: TRBD1; clone_size: few; v_call: TRBV7-6; cdr3_nt: TGTGCCAGCAGCTCCCGGGACAGGATTAACGATGAGCAGTTCTTC; cdr3_aa: CASSSRDRINDEQFF
j_call: TRBJ2-7; cdr3_length: 15; d_call: -; clone_size: few; v_call: TRBV5-4; cdr3_nt: TGTGCCAGCAGCTTGGATGGAGGGGCGGGATACGAGCAGTACTTC; cdr3_aa: CASSLDGGAGYEQYF
j_call: TRBJ2-7; cdr3_length: 12; d_call: TRBD1; clone_size: many; v_call: TRBV12-3/TRBV12-4; cdr3_nt: TGTGCAGCGGGACAGGGACCCTACGAGCAGTACTTC; cdr3_aa: CAAGQGPYEQYF
j_call: TRBJ2-7; cdr3_length: 16; d_call: -; clone_size: many; v_call: TRBV2; cdr3_nt: TGTGCCAGCAGTGCCTTGTTGGTTAGGTCTCCCATCGAGCAGTACTTC; cdr3_aa: CASSALLVRSPIEQYF
j_call: TRBJ1-1; cdr3_length: 11; d_call: -; clone_size: many; v_call: TRBV12-3/TRBV12-4; cdr3_nt: TGTGCCAGCAGTTTTGGGTCAGAAGCTTTCTTT; cdr3_aa: CASSFGSEAFF
j_call: TRBJ2-1; cdr3_length: 15; d_call: -; clone_size: many; v_call: TRBV4-2; cdr3_nt: TGTGCCAGCAGCCAAGTCGGCCCTCGCTCGAATGAGCAGTTCTTC; cdr3_aa: CASSQVGPRSNEQFF
j_call: TRBJ2-2; cdr3_length: 12; d_call: -; clone_size: many; v_call: TRBV5-6; cdr3_nt: TGTGCCAGCAGCGAGACGGTCGGGGAGCTGTTTTTT; cdr3_aa: CASSETVGELFF
j_call: TRBJ2-1; cdr3_length: 14; d_call: -; clone_size: many; v_call: TRBV30; cdr3_nt: TGTGCCTGGAGACCGAAGAGCTCCTACAATGAGCAGTTCTTC; cdr3_aa: CAWRPKSSYNEQFF
j_call: TRBJ2-3; cdr3_length: 13; d_call: -; clone_size: many; v_call: TRBV2; cdr3_nt: TGTGCCAGCAGTGAAGCGAGGGACCTCACGCAGTATTTT; cdr3_aa: CASSEARDLTQYF
j_call: TRBJ2-5; cdr3_length: 15; d_call: -; clone_size: many; v_call: TRBV7-9; cdr3_nt: TGTGCCAGCAGCCGCCGGACACCAATCCAAGAGACCCAGTACTTC; cdr3_aa: CASSRRTPIQETQYF
j_call: TRBJ2-2; cdr3_length: 16; d_call: TRBD1; clone_size: -; v_call: TRBV27; cdr3_nt: TGTGCCAGCAGTCCCGGGACAGGGGGCGATACCGGGGAGCTGTTTTTT; cdr3_aa: CASSPGTGGDTGELFF
j_call: TRBJ2-7; cdr3_length: 11; d_call: -; clone_size: once; v_call: TRBV24-1; cdr3_nt: TGTGCCACCAGTTTTGGTGCCGAGCAGTACTTC; cdr3_aa: CATSFGAEQYF
j_call: TRBJ1-1; cdr3_length: 13; d_call: TRBD1; clone_size: -; v_call: TRBV10-3; cdr3_nt: TGTGCCACCTTACAGGGGACGAACACTGAAGCTTTCTTT; cdr3_aa: CATLQGTNTEAFF
j_call: TRBJ1-4; cdr3_length: 23; d_call: TRBD1; clone_size: -; v_call: TRBV5-6; cdr3_nt: TGTGCCAGCAGCTTGGCCTATCGGGACAGATTTTTTACTGGCCGGAAGGCTAATGAAAAACTGTTTTTT; cdr3_aa: CASSLAYRDRFFTGRKANEKLFF
j_call: TRBJ2-1; cdr3_length: 13; d_call: TRBD1; clone_size: many; v_call: TRBV11-2; cdr3_nt: TGTGCCAGCACTCCGACAGGGGGCAATGAGCAGTTCTTC; cdr3_aa: CASTPTGGNEQFF
j_call: TRBJ1-4; cdr3_length: 15; d_call: TRBD1; clone_size: -; v_call: TRBV27; cdr3_nt: TGTGCCAGCAGCTTATCGGGACAGCTCAGTAAAAAACTGTTTTTT; cdr3_aa: CASSLSGQLSKKLFF
j_call: TRBJ1-1; cdr3_length: 14; d_call: -; clone_size: -; v_call: TRBV6-1; cdr3_nt: TGTGCCAGCAGCAGGGAGGTTGGGAACACTGAAGCTTTCTTT; cdr3_aa: CASSREVGNTEAFF
j_call: TRBJ2-7; cdr3_length: 16; d_call: TRBD2; clone_size: -; v_call: TRBV7-3; cdr3_nt: TGTGCCGGCAGCCCCCGCGGGGTAGCGGGAGGAAACGAGCAGTACTTC; cdr3_aa: CAGSPRGVAGGNEQYF
j_call: TRBJ1-5; cdr3_length: 15; d_call: TRBD1; clone_size: many; v_call: TRBV6-1; cdr3_nt: TGTGCCAGCAGTGAAGAGGCAGGGGGAGTTCAGCCCCAGCATTTT; cdr3_aa: CASSEEAGGVQPQHF
j_call: TRBJ2-7; cdr3_length: 17; d_call: TRBD2; clone_size: many; v_call: TRBV4-3; cdr3_nt: TGCGCCAGCAGCCAAGATGCTAGCGGGAGTTATATCGACGAGCAGTACTTC; cdr3_aa: CASSQDASGSYIDEQYF
j_call: TRBJ2-1; cdr3_length: 14; d_call: TRBD2; clone_size: many; v_call: TRBV28; cdr3_nt: TGTGCCAGCAGCCTAGCGGGAGGGTGGATTGAGCAGTTCTTC; cdr3_aa: CASSLAGGWIEQFF
j_call: TRBJ1-1; cdr3_length: 12; d_call: TRBD1; clone_size: many; v_call: TRBV20-1; cdr3_nt: TGCAGTGCTAGGGCCGAGGACAGGCAAGCTTTCTTT; cdr3_aa: CSARAEDRQAFF
j_call: TRBJ1-2; cdr3_length: 16; d_call: TRBD1; clone_size: many; v_call: TRBV29-1; cdr3_nt: TGCAGCGTTGCGACTACGGCAGGGGGCGTTAACTATGGCTACACCTTC; cdr3_aa: CSVATTAGGVNYGYTF
j_call: TRBJ1-1; cdr3_length: 13; d_call: -; clone_size: many; v_call: TRBV29-1; cdr3_nt: TGCAGCGTTGCCGTTAGGGGAGGCACTGAAGCTTTCTTT; cdr3_aa: CSVAVRGGTEAFF
j_call: TRBJ2-7; cdr3_length: 12; d_call: -; clone_size: few; v_call: TRBV5-1; cdr3_nt: TGCGCCAGCAGCTTGGTCCCAAACGAGCAGTACTTC; cdr3_aa: CASSLVPNEQYF
j_call: TRBJ1-1; cdr3_length: 14; d_call: TRBD1; clone_size: -; v_call: TRBV29-1; cdr3_nt: TGCAGCGTAGGACAGGGAAGCGTGAACACTGAAGCTTTCTTT; cdr3_aa: CSVGQGSVNTEAFF
j_call: TRBJ2-1; cdr3_length: 12; d_call: -; clone_size: -; v_call: TRBV6-2/TRBV6-3; cdr3_nt: TGTGCCAGTCGGACTTCTCACAATGAGCAGTCCTTC; cdr3_aa: CASRTSHNEQSF
j_call: TRBJ2-1; cdr3_length: 15; d_call: -; clone_size: -; v_call: TRBV5-1; cdr3_nt: TGCGCCAGCAGCTTGTTTACGGTTGGTGACAATGAGCAGTTCTTC; cdr3_aa: CASSLFTVGDNEQFF
j_call: TRBJ2-3; cdr3_length: 15; d_call: -; clone_size: many; v_call: TRBV27; cdr3_nt: TGTGCCAGCACCCAAGGCGTGGGGCCCACAGATACGCAGTATTTT; cdr3_aa: CASTQGVGPTDTQYF
j_call: TRBJ1-5; cdr3_length: 15; d_call: -; clone_size: many; v_call: TRBV4-1; cdr3_nt: TGCGCCAGCAGTCGCCTAAGACAGTCCAGGCAGCCCCAGCATTTT; cdr3_aa: CASSRLRQSRQPQHF
j_call: TRBJ2-4; cdr3_length: 17; d_call: TRBD1; clone_size: -; v_call: TRBV10-3; cdr3_nt: TGTGCCGTCAGTGTAAACAGGGGAATTGGGGCCAAAAACATTCAGTACTTC; cdr3_aa: CAVSVNRGIGAKNIQYF
j_call: TRBJ2-5; cdr3_length: 14; d_call: TRBD1; clone_size: many; v_call: TRBV28; cdr3_nt: TGTGCCAGCAGGGACAGGGGGCGCGAGGAGACCCAGTACTTC; cdr3_aa: CASRDRGREETQYF
j_call: TRBJ2-4; cdr3_length: 13; d_call: -; clone_size: many; v_call: TRBV2; cdr3_nt: TGTGCCACGATGCGAGCCCCCGGAAACATTCAGTACTTC; cdr3_aa: CATMRAPGNIQYF
j_call: TRBJ2-1; cdr3_length: 16; d_call: TRBD2; clone_size: many; v_call: TRBV20-1; cdr3_nt: TGCAGTGCGGGACTAGCGGCCTCAAGCTCCTACAATGAGCAGTTCTTC; cdr3_aa: CSAGLAASSSYNEQFF
j_call: TRBJ2-7; cdr3_length: 13; d_call: TRBD1; clone_size: many; v_call: TRBV20-1; cdr3_nt: TGCAGTGCTTCCTCGACAGGGTCCAGCGAGCAGTACTTC; cdr3_aa: CSASSTGSSEQYF